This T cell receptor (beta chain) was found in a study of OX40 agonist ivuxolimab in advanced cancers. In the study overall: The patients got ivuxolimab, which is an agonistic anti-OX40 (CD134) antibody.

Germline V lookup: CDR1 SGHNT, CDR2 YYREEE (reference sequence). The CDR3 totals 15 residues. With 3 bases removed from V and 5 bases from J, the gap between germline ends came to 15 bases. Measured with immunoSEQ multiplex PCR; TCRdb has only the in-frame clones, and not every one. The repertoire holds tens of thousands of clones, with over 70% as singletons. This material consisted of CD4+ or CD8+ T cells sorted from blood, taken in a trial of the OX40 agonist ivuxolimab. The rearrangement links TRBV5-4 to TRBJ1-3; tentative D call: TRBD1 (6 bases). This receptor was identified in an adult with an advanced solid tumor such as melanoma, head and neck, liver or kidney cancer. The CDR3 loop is CASSSGGPERNTIYF. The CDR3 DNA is TGTGCCAGCAGCTCCGGGGGGCCAGAGAGAAACACCATATATTTT.